The sequence of this T cell receptor beta chain was determined in a study of blood T cell repertoires in COVID-19. CDR1 is MRHNA, CDR2 SNTAGT, per germline. V lost 3 bases to trimming and J lost 6 bases; unmatched junction nucleotides: 8. There are 15 residues in the CDR3. The study recruited people aged roughly 18 to 100 years across approximately 24 US areas. Cohort placement rested on clinical history that participants reported themselves. The table came from immunoSEQ multiplex PCR; TCRdb's copy has only in-frame clones and leaves some out. The sample has about 430,000 clones; around 89% are singletons.

The sample consisted of PBMCs or T cells enriched from blood (not recorded which). V is TRBV6-4 and J is TRBJ2-3, with TRBD2 matching over 8 bases. This TCR was recovered from a woman in her thirties with acute COVID-19. CDR3 sequence: CASSERLARSDTQYF. For the CDR3, the DNA is TGTGCCAGCAGTGAAAGACTAGCGCGGTCCGATACGCAGTATTTT.